This T cell receptor beta chain appears in the sequencing data of a study of T cell responses to AZD1222 COVID-19 vaccine. Data came from immunoSEQ multiplex PCR; TCRdb stores just in-frame clones and leaves some out. This sample has 100,000 to 150,000 clones, with over 75% found just once. From germline, CDR1 is SEHNR and CDR2 FQNEAQ (reference sequence). The CDR3 is 14 amino acids. Trimming took off 1 base at V and 6 bases at J, with 10 bases between the two ends. Sequenced here: peripheral blood, sampled on day 0 of AZD1222 vaccination. This clonotype originated in an adult in good health. This rearrangement joins TRBV7-9 to TRBJ2-1, with D possibly TRBD2 on 6 matching bases. CDR3 in amino acids: CASSLVTSPNEQFF. The DNA of the CDR3 is TGTGCCAGCAGCTTAGTGACTAGTCCCAATGAGCAGTTCTTC.